Sequencing of this T cell receptor beta chain was carried out in a study of shared clonotypes between healthy human individuals. Study-level information: For every donor, three CD4 naive, three CD4 memory, two CD8 naive and one CD8 memory plates were used.

Findings and caveats of the study: The low donor count limited represented genetic and exposure-history diversity.

Comment on this clone: Antigen unknown. One junction end disagrees with the germline gene, perhaps due to a read error.

The naive CD8 population came from CD45RO-negative cells selected for CCR7, without terminally differentiated effector memory CD45RA+ cells. In the original processing: ImmunoSEQ output held junction-only sequences without quality scores, so filtering differed. TCRdb keeps only in-frame clones here, not all; method: immunoSEQ multiplex PCR. For V, J and clone size, that table is used; D and trimming come from the DNA. The data show about 2.1 million clones, around 93% seen once. The material sequenced was naive CD8+ T cells from PBMCs. This sequence was found in a man younger than 30 in good health. Some clones in this sample may be carry-over from other donors' samples.

The CDR3 protein is CASQSGTPNGYTF. The CDR3 coding sequence is TGTGCCAGTCAATCCGGGACTCCTAATGGATACACCTTC. The rearrangement joins TRBV19 to TRBJ1-2, with D possibly matching TRBD1 (5 bases). This CDR3 spans 13 amino acids. CDR1 is LNHDA and CDR2 is SQIVND in the germline V gene (reference sequence).